Presented here are 18 T cell receptor beta chains from one specimen sequenced in a study of blood T cells in healthy people across ages (dated by TCRdb to 2013 to 2016). The library came from 5' RACE. The reads were generated on an Illumina HiSeq 2500. A second PCR of roughly 6 to 11 cycles was run with a J-beta primer mix and a sample-barcoded 5' primer. Through fastp at Q25 and MiXCR, TCRdb rebuilt clones from the public reads, retaining in-frame beta chains. Rows matching on CDR3 protein sequence are summarized as one entry with the most common DNA and genes. The sample table records hundreds of thousands of distinct CDR3 sequences; under 45% of these occur just once. The top ten hold roughly a fifth of the sample. Sequencing used blood. The receptors were gathered from a man in his sixties in good health.

V and J are TRBV10-3 and TRBJ2-5; D call uncertain. The germline CDR1 and CDR2 sequences are ENHRY and SYGVKD. The CDR3 runs 13 residues. Trimming shortened V by 0 bases and J by 1 base, and 3 bases separated the two germline ends. CDR3 DNA sequence: TGTGCCATCAGTGAGTCGCCCCAAGAGACCCAGTACTTC. Translating gives CAISESPQETQYF.

Concerning this clonotype: A much bigger clone sits one base away, suggesting this may be a read error. The chain has TRBV29-1 and TRBJ2-3; 7 positions agree with TRBD2. CDR3 length: 12 residues. In germline, CDR1 is SQVTM, CDR2 ANQGSEA. This CDR3 is CSAGGARDTRYF. In DNA form, the CDR3 reads TGCAGCGCGGGAGGAGCGAGGGATACGCGGTATTTT.

This clonotype appeared many times. V gene TRBV29-1 combines with J gene TRBJ2-7; no clear D. From germline, CDR1 is SQVTM and CDR2 ANQGSEA. This CDR3 has 14 residues. V shed 4 bases and J shed 2 bases, with 15 bases lying between them. For the CDR3, the DNA is TGCAGCGTTGGATCGGCGGTAGGGACCTACGAGCAGTACTTC. It encodes CSVGSAVGTYEQYF.

V and J are TRBV14 and TRBJ1-6, with D unclear. There are 14 residues in the CDR3. With 0 bases removed from V and 7 bases from J, the gap between germline ends came to 7 bases. Germline values: CDR1 SGHDN, CDR2 FVKESK. CDR3 DNA sequence: TGTGCCAGCAGCCAAGATTATGCGAATTCACCCCTCCACTTT. Translated: CASSQDYANSPLHF.

This clonotype has a handful of counts. The chain carries TRBV20-1 and TRBJ2-5, with a tentative D call TRBD1 (6 bases). V gave up 6 bases and J gave up 0 bases, with 11 bases separating them. CDR3 length: 13 residues. Germline assignment: CDR1 DFQATT and CDR2 SNEGSKA (reference sequence). CDR3 sequence: CSAGGWDQETQYF. The CDR3 coding sequence is TGCAGTGCAGGGGGTTGGGACCAAGAGACCCAGTACTTC.

This clonotype was counted between two and nine times. CDR3 sequence reads: CASSQESSKGQGANGYTF. In nucleotides, the CDR3 is TGCGCCAGCAGCCAAGAATCCTCTAAGGGACAGGGGGCAAATGGCTACACCTTC. The chain employs TRBV4-3 and TRBJ1-2, with 12 bases aligning to TRBD1. Germline V gene lookup returns CDR1 LGHNA and CDR2 YSLEER. The CDR3 contains 18 residues. Trimming at V came to 0 bases and at J to 6 bases, leaving 11 bases not matched to a gene.

This clonotype was recorded a few times. The V and J genes are TRBV5-8 and TRBJ1-5; D is unclear. This CDR3 spans 13 amino acids. The V gene's germline CDR1 is SGHTS and CDR2 YDEGEE. V lost 2 bases and J 4 bases, leaving 7 bases between the germline ends. CDR3 amino acids: CASSFGRNQPQHF. Written as DNA, the CDR3 is TGTGCCAGCAGCTTCGGACGGAATCAGCCCCAGCATTTT.

This chain joins TRBV2 and TRBJ1-4; D remains unclear. V lost 8 bases and J lost 12, with 13 bases in between. This CDR3 is built from 11 residues. Germline CDR1 is SNHLY and CDR2 is FYNNEI. The CDR3 here is CASSPSVELFF. CDR3 in DNA: TGTGCCAGCTCCCCCTCGGTGGAACTGTTTTTT.

The rearrangement links TRBV4-3 to TRBJ1-2; D ambiguous. Germline V CDR1 and CDR2: LGHNA, YSLEER. Trimming took off 0 bases at V and 1 base at J, with 15 bases between the two ends. The CDR3 contains 17 residues. CDR3 residues: CASSQDGPASGNYGYTF. CDR3 in DNA: TGCGCCAGCAGCCAAGACGGGCCGGCCAGTGGTAACTATGGCTACACCTTC.

The rearrangement joins TRBV29-1 to TRBJ2-4; the D gene is possibly TRBD2 (5 bases). The V end lost 7 bases, the J end lost 8 bases, and 12 bases lay between the germline ends. Germline V gene lookup returns CDR1 SQVTM and CDR2 ANQGSEA. The CDR3 extends over 11 amino acids. The CDR3 sequence: CSARTGDIQYF. As DNA, the CDR3 is TGCAGCGCACGCACCGGGGACATTCAGTACTTC.

The J gene is TRBJ1-1, the V gene TRBV15; a possible D gene is TRBD1 (6 bases). The V gene lost 2 bases and the J gene lost 1 base, with 8 bases spanning the gap. Germline CDR1 reads LNHNV; CDR2 reads YYDKDF (reference sequence). CDR3 length: 14 residues. The CDR3 DNA reads as TGTGCCACCAGCAGACAGGGACAGAACACTGAAGCTTTCTTT. It encodes CATSRQGQNTEAFF.

The genes are TRBV20-1 and TRBJ1-5; D might be TRBD1 (6 bases). The germline V and J ends were trimmed by 6 bases and 0 bases, with 12 bases remaining between them. This CDR3 spans 14 amino acids. The germline V gene has CDR1 DFQATT and CDR2 SNEGSKA (reference sequence). The CDR3, as DNA: TGCAGTGCGCCAAAGGGGGGTAGCAATCAGCCCCAGCATTTT. The encoded protein is CSAPKGGSNQPQHF.

The V gene is TRBV20-1, the J gene TRBJ1-6; TRBD1 matches at 7 bases. Trimming took 5 bases from V and 7 from J; bases not matched to a gene: 11. The CDR3 totals 15 residues. Germline loops: CDR1 DFQATT, CDR2 SNEGSKA (reference sequence). The CDR3 loop is CSALLTGTANSPLHF. DNA for the CDR3: TGCAGTGCTCTCCTCACCGGGACAGCCAATTCACCCCTCCACTTT.

This clonotype was picked up a small number of times. The chain combines TRBV4-1 with TRBJ1-5; D not resolved. CDR1 MGHRA and CDR2 YSYEKL come from the germline V gene. The V end was cut by 7 bases, the J end by 4 bases, with 11 bases between. The CDR3 extends over 13 amino acids. CDR3 coding DNA: TGCGCCAGCACCCCTCTAGGGAATCAGCCCCAGCATTTT. This translates into CASTPLGNQPQHF.

The V gene is TRBV7-2, the J gene TRBJ2-2; D perhaps matches TRBD2 (6 bases). The germline V and J ends were trimmed by 7 bases and 4 bases, with 13 bases remaining between them. Germline V gene sequence: CDR1 SGHTA, CDR2 FQGNSA. The CDR3 is made up of 14 amino acids. DNA of the CDR3: TGTGCCAGCACCAAAGGGACTCTCACCGGGGAGCTGTTTTTT. Its translation: CASTKGTLTGELFF.

V is TRBV3-1 and J is TRBJ2-5; perhaps TRBD2 as D (6 bases). V was clipped by 0 bases and J by 5 bases, with 16 bases between them. Germline values: CDR1 LGHDT, CDR2 YNNKEL (reference sequence). CDR3 size: 16 residues. The CDR3 DNA reads as TGTGCCAGCAGCCAAGATAGTTGGAGGGGACGGGAGACCCAGTACTTC. Amino acid sequence: CASSQDSWRGRETQYF.

Here the CDR3 reads CASSDRGNQPEAFF. The CDR3 nucleotides read TGCGCCAGCAGCGACCGGGGTAATCAGCCTGAAGCTTTCTTT. This rearrangement joins TRBV5-1 to TRBJ1-1, with D hard to call. CDR3 length equals 14 residues. Per germline, CDR1 SGHRS and CDR2 YFSETQ. V was pared by 4 bases and J by 6 bases, with 16 bases between.

This sequence joins TRBV10-3 and TRBJ2-4; a possible D gene is TRBD1 (6 bases). The V gene lost 5 bases and the J gene lost 13 bases, with 15 bases spanning the gap. Germline V gene data show CDR1 as ENHRY and CDR2 as SYGVKD. The CDR3 sequence is 12 residues long. CDR3 DNA: TGTGCCATCAGTCCGACAGGATGGGAGCAGTACTTC. Its translation is CAISPTGWEQYF.